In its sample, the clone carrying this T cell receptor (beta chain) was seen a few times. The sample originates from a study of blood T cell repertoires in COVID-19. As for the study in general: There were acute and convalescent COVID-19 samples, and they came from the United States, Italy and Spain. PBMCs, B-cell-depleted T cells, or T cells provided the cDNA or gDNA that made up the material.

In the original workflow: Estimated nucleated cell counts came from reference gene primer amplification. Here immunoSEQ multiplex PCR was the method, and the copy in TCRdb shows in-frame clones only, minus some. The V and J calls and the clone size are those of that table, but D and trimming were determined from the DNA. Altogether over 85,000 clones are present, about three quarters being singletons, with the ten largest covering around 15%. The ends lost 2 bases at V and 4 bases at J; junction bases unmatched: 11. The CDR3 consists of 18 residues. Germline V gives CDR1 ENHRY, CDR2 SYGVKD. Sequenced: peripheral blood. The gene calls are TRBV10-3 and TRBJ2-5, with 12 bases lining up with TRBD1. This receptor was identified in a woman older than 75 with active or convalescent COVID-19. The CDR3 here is CAISEPSGTGGRGETQYF. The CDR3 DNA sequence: TGTGCCATCAGTGAGCCGTCGGGGACAGGGGGCCGCGGAGAGACCCAGTACTTC.